One T cell receptor (beta chain) is described in this entry. Its antigen is not known. This sample is drawn from a study of neoadjuvant nivolumab and ipilimumab in lung cancer. Study-wide results and caveats: From pretherapy to surgery, tumor richness and clonality rose with dual therapy.

Profiled with immunoSEQ multiplex PCR; TCRdb holds only in-frame clones, not every one. The data hold over 25,000 clones, with under 85% observed a single time. CDR1 SQVTM and CDR2 ANQGSEA come from the germline V gene. There are 17 residues in the CDR3. Trimming at V came to 2 bases and at J to 4 bases, leaving 14 bases not matched to a gene. The material was tumor tissue, obtained after neoadjuvant nivolumab, alone or with ipilimumab, at or shortly before surgery. The source is an adult with non-small cell lung cancer. The chain links TRBV29-1 to TRBJ2-3, with TRBD2 identical over 8 bases. The CDR3 here is CSVERLAGPLWADTQYF. The CDR3 DNA reads TGCAGCGTTGAAAGGCTAGCGGGCCCATTATGGGCAGATACGCAGTATTTT.